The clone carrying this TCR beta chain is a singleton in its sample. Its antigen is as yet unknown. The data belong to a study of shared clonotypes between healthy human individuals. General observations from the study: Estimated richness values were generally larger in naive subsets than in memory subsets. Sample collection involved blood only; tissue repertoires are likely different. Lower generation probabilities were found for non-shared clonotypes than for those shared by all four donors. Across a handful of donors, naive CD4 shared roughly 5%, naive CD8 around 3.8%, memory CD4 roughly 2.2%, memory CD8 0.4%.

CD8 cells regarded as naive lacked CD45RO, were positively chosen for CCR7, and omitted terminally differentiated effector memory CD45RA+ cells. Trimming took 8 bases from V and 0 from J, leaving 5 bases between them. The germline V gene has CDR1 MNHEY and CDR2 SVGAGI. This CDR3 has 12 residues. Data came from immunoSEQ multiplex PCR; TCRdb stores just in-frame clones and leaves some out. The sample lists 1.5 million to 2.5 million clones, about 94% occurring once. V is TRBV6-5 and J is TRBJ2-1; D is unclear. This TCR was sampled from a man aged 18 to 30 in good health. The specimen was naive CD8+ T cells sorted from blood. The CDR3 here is CASGFSYNEQFF. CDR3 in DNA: TGTGCCAGCGGATTCTCCTACAATGAGCAGTTCTTC.